This TCR beta chain originates from a study of shared clonotypes between healthy human individuals. Trimming took off 0 bases at V and 1 base at J, with 12 bases between the two ends. Germline assignment: CDR1 SEHNR and CDR2 FQNEAQ (reference sequence). The CDR3 loop spans 16 amino acids. Measured with immunoSEQ multiplex PCR; TCRdb has only the in-frame clones, and not every one. This sample yields millions of clones, of which about 92% are seen a single time; 1.5% to 2% belongs to the top ten. Naive CD8 cells, CD45RO-negative and positively selected for CCR7, excluded terminally differentiated effector memory CD45RA+ cells.

The TCR was taken from a man aged 18 to 29 in good health. Some clones in this sample may be carry-over from other donors' samples. Material: naive CD8+ T cells from PBMCs. The chain employs TRBV7-9 and TRBJ1-1; D is unclear. DNA of the CDR3: TGTGCCAGCAGCTTAGCTGACCAAACTTCGAACACTGAAGCTTTCTTT. It encodes CASSLADQTSNTEAFF.